A single sample gave rise to the 13 T cell receptor beta chains below, sequenced in a study of OX40 agonist ivuxolimab in advanced cancers. Using immunoSEQ multiplex PCR, the repertoire was profiled, and TCRdb retains in-frame clones only, with some absent. This table holds around 67,000 clones, approximately 93% found once. The source material was CD4+ or CD8+ T cells sorted from blood, sampled in a trial of the OX40 agonist ivuxolimab. These receptors originate from an adult with an advanced solid tumor such as melanoma, head and neck, liver or kidney cancer.

The chain links TRBV5-1 to TRBJ1-2; the match to TRBD1 covers 8 bases. J lost 4 bases, V lost 4 bases, and 9 bases had no gene match. The CDR3 runs 15 residues. Looked up from germline, CDR1 is SGHRS and CDR2 is YFSETQ. The DNA of the CDR3 is TGCGCCAGCAGCCCAGGACAGGGAGGGCTCTATGGCTACACCTTC. Amino acids: CASSPGQGGLYGYTF.

This chain links TRBV5-1 with TRBJ2-3; D is ambiguous. Germline CDR1 reads SGHRS; CDR2 reads YFSETQ. Between the trimmed V and J ends, which lost 1 base and 1 base, there was a span of 7 bases. This CDR3 region has 14 residues. For the CDR3, the DNA is TGCGCCAGCAGCTTGCCCAGTGGCACAGATACGCAGTATTTT. This sequence encodes CASSLPSGTDTQYF.

The V gene is TRBV28, the J gene TRBJ1-4, with D tentatively TRBD1 (6 bases). From germline, CDR1 is MDHEN and CDR2 SYDVKM. This CDR3 contains 12 residues. With 8 bases removed from V and 5 bases from J, the gap between germline ends came to 9 bases. CDR3 in DNA: TGTGCCAGCCTAGGGGGGAATGAAAAACTGTTTTTT. Translating it yields CASLGGNEKLFF.

The chain employs TRBV7-2 and TRBJ2-1; 7 nucleotides agree with TRBD1. This CDR3 spans 15 amino acids. Germline CDR1 is SGHTA and CDR2 is FQGNSA. The V segment lost 1 base and the J segment 2 bases; nucleotides outside the gene matches: 2. The CDR3 bases are TGTGCCAGCAGCTTAGGACAGGGTACCTACAATGAGCAGTTCTTC. This sequence encodes CASSLGQGTYNEQFF.

The chain has TRBV5-1 and TRBJ1-4; D is uncertain. Germline-derived CDR1 and CDR2 are SGHRS and YFSETQ. V dropped 0 bases and J dropped 0 bases, with 9 bases sitting between them. The CDR3 extends over 16 amino acids. The CDR3 spells CASSLGGPATNEKLFF. DNA of the CDR3: TGCGCCAGCAGCTTGGGAGGCCCTGCAACTAATGAAAAACTGTTTTTT.

The chain is built from TRBV6-6 and TRBJ1-4, with D hard to call. The CDR3 is 14 residues long. Trimming pared 2 bases from V and 8 bases from J, leaving 12 bases between. CDR1 and CDR2 from the germline V gene are MNHNY and SVGAGI (reference sequence). CDR3 in DNA: TGTGCCAGCAGTTACCGCGGTGAGGGCGAAAAACTGTTTTTT. It specifies CASSYRGEGEKLFF.

The V call is TRBV7-2, the J call TRBJ1-3, with D perhaps matching TRBD1 (5 bases). This CDR3 spans 15 amino acids. Germline CDR1 and CDR2: SGHTA and FQGNSA. Trimming took 5 bases from V and 0 from J, leaving 11 bases between them. CDR3: CASSPGGGSGNTIYF. CDR3 bases: TGTGCCAGCAGCCCGGGGGGGGGCTCTGGAAACACCATATATTTT.

This chain joins TRBV27 and TRBJ1-5; D gene unclear. The CDR3 extends over 18 amino acids. V was cut by 2 bases and J by 6 bases, with 23 bases left in between. CDR1 MNHEY and CDR2 SMNVEV come from the germline V gene (reference sequence). CDR3 region: CASSLKPPDGVGSQPQHF. In DNA form, the CDR3 reads TGTGCCAGCAGTTTAAAACCCCCTGATGGGGTGGGAAGTCAGCCCCAGCATTTT.

This clone has only a few counts. The chain joins TRBV19 to TRBJ2-3, with unresolved D. V gave up 4 bases and J gave up 4 bases, with 6 bases separating them. The CDR3 runs 12 residues. Germline CDR1 is LNHDA and CDR2 is SQIVND (reference sequence). CDR3 sequence (DNA): TGTGCCAGTAGTACCCAGTCAGATACGCAGTATTTT. Translated, it gives CASSTQSDTQYF.

This chain links TRBV29-1 with TRBJ1-3, with a weak D call TRBD1 (6 bases). V lost 5 bases and J 8 bases, leaving 19 bases between the germline ends. CDR3 size: 14 residues. Germline CDR1 SQVTM, CDR2 ANQGSEA. CDR3 region: CSVTKPGEWDTIYF. CDR3 DNA sequence: TGCAGCGTTACGAAGCCAGGGGAGTGGGACACCATATATTTT.

This chain joins TRBV7-9 and TRBJ1-1, with a possible D match to TRBD1 (6 bases). The V gene's germline CDR1 is SEHNR and CDR2 FQNEAQ (reference sequence). Trimming cost V 5 bases and J 5 bases, with 15 bases left between them. CDR3 size: 14 residues. The CDR3 reads CASSRRGAPTEAFF. CDR3 DNA: TGTGCCAGCAGCCGACGGGGGGCGCCGACTGAAGCTTTCTTT.

The J gene is TRBJ2-5, the V gene TRBV5-1; the match to TRBD2 covers 16 bases. The CDR3 has 18 residues. CDR1 is SGHRS, CDR2 YFSETQ, per germline. V gave up 4 bases and J gave up 1 base; unmatched junction bases: 7. The CDR3 sequence: CASSPGLAGGSFQETQYF. The CDR3 bases are TGCGCCAGCAGCCCGGGACTAGCGGGGGGGAGCTTCCAAGAGACCCAGTACTTC.

V and J are TRBV4-2 and TRBJ2-2; D may correspond to TRBD1 or TRBD2 (6 bases each). Trimming removed 4 bases from V and 0 bases from J, with 12 bases in between. The CDR3 contains 16 residues. Germline values: CDR1 LGHNA, CDR2 YNFKEQ. The CDR3 spells CASSPVRGANTGELFF. As DNA, the CDR3 is TGTGCCAGCAGCCCAGTGAGGGGGGCGAACACCGGGGAGCTGTTTTTT.